Listed below are T cell receptor beta chains from one sample, sequenced in a study of OX40 agonist ivuxolimab in advanced cancers. Only in-frame clones appear in the TCRdb table, and some are missing; sequencing was by immunoSEQ multiplex PCR. The sample consists of tens of thousands of clones, around four fifths of them appearing once. The sequenced sample was CD4+ or CD8+ T cells sorted from blood, obtained in a trial of the OX40 agonist ivuxolimab. These receptors all come from an adult with an advanced solid tumor such as melanoma, head and neck, liver or kidney cancer. The CDR3 runs from the conserved cysteine through the conserved F or W.

v_call: TRBV19
cdr3_aa: CASSIRETQYF

v_call: TRBV6-1
cdr3_aa: CASSVGGGYEQYF

v_call: TRBV28
cdr3_aa: CASRPKTNRGRAVNEQFF

v_call: TRBV11-3
cdr3_aa: CASSLDGTGYYNEQFF

v_call: TRBV9
cdr3_aa: CASSVDGRVYNEQFF

v_call: TRBV11-3
cdr3_aa: CASSPQRGYADTQYF

v_call: TRBV11-2
cdr3_aa: CASSKEGGREYF

v_call: TRBV11-2
cdr3_aa: CASSLRTGYNEQFF

v_call: TRBV7-9
cdr3_aa: CASSRQGMRNTIYF

v_call: TRBV7-2
cdr3_aa: CASSLDARGPGADTQYF

v_call: TRBV12-5
cdr3_aa: CASGPRTGLSYNEQFF

v_call: TRBV6-1
cdr3_aa: CASSETNYGYTF

v_call: TRBV4-1
cdr3_aa: CASSQGVLGSYEQYF

v_call: TRBV14
cdr3_aa: CASSQDRPRYEKLFF

v_call: TRBV25-1
cdr3_aa: CASSEDVTDVYGYTF

v_call: TRBV21-1
cdr3_aa: CASRIKGTYGYTF

v_call: TRBV5-1
cdr3_aa: CASSLAPDGDKVF

v_call: TRBV7-9
cdr3_aa: CASSLGTSGDKQFF

v_call: TRBV7-2
cdr3_aa: CASSLKGGSNEKLFF

v_call: TRBV7-9
cdr3_aa: CASRQSANQPQHF

v_call: TRBV6-1
cdr3_aa: CASSEGQGTYNEQFF

v_call: TRBV7-9
cdr3_aa: CASSFSGTEAFF

v_call: TRBV5-4
cdr3_aa: CASSFGGPETQYF

v_call: TRBV6-4
cdr3_aa: CASSVLAGSSTDTQYF

v_call: TRBV30
cdr3_aa: CAWSAWGGPAGELFF

v_call: TRBV25-1
cdr3_aa: CASSDPKGSGRGETQYF

v_call: TRBV5-4
cdr3_aa: CASSLHSGKETQYF

v_call: TRBV11-2
cdr3_aa: CASSNRTTGRIGYTF

v_call: TRBV7-8
cdr3_aa: CASSWGFPANYGYTF

v_call: TRBV5-6
cdr3_aa: CASSLVAGVGEKLFF

v_call: TRBV2
cdr3_aa: CASSVETQYF

v_call: TRBV6-1
cdr3_aa: CASSEQTANTEAFF

v_call: TRBV5-6
cdr3_aa: CASSLVGDSTDTQYF

v_call: TRBV19
cdr3_aa: CASSIRQGKNYGYTF

v_call: TRBV7-9
cdr3_aa: CASRQTGDWTEAFF

v_call: TRBV5-4
cdr3_aa: CASSPMRGRGSGNTIYF

v_call: TRBV11-2
cdr3_aa: CASSFGRTANYGYTF

v_call: TRBV29-1
cdr3_aa: CSVDRGGYEQYF

v_call: TRBV30
cdr3_aa: CAWRKLGTAAGYTF

v_call: TRBV19
cdr3_aa: CASSPRDRILNEKLFF

v_call: TRBV19
cdr3_aa: CASSIRRGGAYNEQFF

v_call: TRBV7-6
cdr3_aa: CASSPLLYLVGGANVLTF

v_call: TRBV7-6
cdr3_aa: CASSPMVADTQYF

v_call: TRBV6-1
cdr3_aa: CASSEERLAGYTF

v_call: TRBV5-1
cdr3_aa: CASSLGQGFLSGNTIYF

v_call: TRBV6-1
cdr3_aa: CASSEALSTTNEKLFF

v_call: TRBV28
cdr3_aa: CASSLASGRGEQYF

v_call: TRBV5-1
cdr3_aa: CASSLDGSNYGYTF

v_call: TRBV2
cdr3_aa: CASSGPGGNQPQHF

v_call: TRBV7-2
cdr3_aa: CASRNRLAGHNEQFF

v_call: TRBV10-3
cdr3_aa: CAITGTGDGYTF

v_call: TRBV2
cdr3_aa: CASSEGLAGGGGETQYF

v_call: TRBV7-3
cdr3_aa: CASSLTGKDNEQFF

v_call: TRBV6-1
cdr3_aa: CASSWDRGTEAFF